These T cell receptor beta chains were read from a single sample in a study of glioma-infiltrating T cells after dendritic cell vaccination. Assay used: immunoSEQ multiplex PCR; TCRdb lists only in-frame clones, some missing. The top ten clones hold 2% to 2.5% of a sample with 90,000 to 95,000 clones, 75% to 85% of them seen once. Sequenced here: blood, sampled after dendritic cell vaccination. The receptor source for this set is a human donor with glioblastoma. Both conserved end residues are part of each CDR3. D genes are given only for firm matches. Clone size, where shown, is once, few, many, or a class for clones that have expanded.

J gene	CDR3 length	clone size	D gene	V gene	CDR3 DNA	CDR3 protein
TRBJ2-7	19	few	TRBD1	TRBV5-6	TGTGCCAGCAGCCCCCAAGGTGTTCTTGACAGGGGGTTCTCCTACGAGCAGTACTTC	CASSPQGVLDRGFSYEQYF
TRBJ2-1	16	NA	NA	TRBV29-1	TGCAGCGTTGTCCCTACACAGGGATGGGAATACAATGAGCAGTTCTTC	CSVVPTQGWEYNEQFF
TRBJ2-5	15	NA	TRBD2	TRBV5-1	TGCGCCAGCAGCCCCAGGACTAGCGGGGGTGAGACCCAGTACTTC	CASSPRTSGGETQYF
TRBJ2-1	18	once	NA	TRBV21-1	TGTGCCAGCAGCAAAGGACTGACTAGCGGGGGGCACTACAATGAGCAGTTCTTC	CASSKGLTSGGHYNEQFF
TRBJ1-2	14	NA	TRBD1	TRBV27	TGTGCCAGCAGTCATAGACAGGGAGCCTATGGCTACACCTTC	CASSHRQGAYGYTF
TRBJ2-3	20	NA	TRBD1	TRBV11-3	TGTGCCAGCAGCCTCGCCCGGTCAGAGGGGGCTCACTCTAGCACAGATACGCAGTATTTT	CASSLARSEGAHSSTDTQYF
TRBJ2-7	13	NA	TRBD1	TRBV7-2	TGTGCCAGCAGGGCGGGACAGGGGGGCGAGCAGTACTTC	CASRAGQGGEQYF
TRBJ2-5	15	NA	TRBD2	TRBV10-1	TGCGCCAGCAGTGAGACCGGGAGGCCCCAAGAGACCCAGTACTTC	CASSETGRPQETQYF
TRBJ1-3	16	once	TRBD1	TRBV5-1	TGCGCCAGCAGCTTAGGACAGGGGGCGGCTGGAAACACCATATATTTT	CASSLGQGAAGNTIYF
TRBJ2-3	12	NA	NA	TRBV29-1	TGCAGCTCCGACAGAAGCACAGATACGCAGTATTTT	CSSDRSTDTQYF
TRBJ2-5	16	NA	TRBD1	TRBV6-5	TGTGCCAGCAGTTACCGGTCGGACAGGGGAGTGGGGACCCAGTACTTC	CASSYRSDRGVGTQYF
TRBJ1-5	14	NA	NA	TRBV6-1	TGTGCCAGCAGTGAAAACAGGGGCAATCAGCCCCAGCATTTT	CASSENRGNQPQHF
TRBJ2-5	11	once	NA	TRBV20-1	TGCAGTGCTATGACAAGGGAGACCCAGTACTTC	CSAMTRETQYF
TRBJ2-1	17	NA	TRBD2	TRBV19	TGTGCCAGTAGTCCCGGGAGTTGGACTAGCGGGAGGAATGAGCAGTTCTTC	CASSPGSWTSGRNEQFF
TRBJ2-1	13	NA	NA	TRBV6-1	TGTGCCAGCACCTGGTCAGGGGACAATGAGCAGTTCTTC	CASTWSGDNEQFF
TRBJ1-2	14	few	TRBD1	TRBV5-6	TGTGCCAGCAGCCCTACCGGGACAGGCTATGGCTACACCTTC	CASSPTGTGYGYTF
TRBJ2-1	15	once	TRBD1	TRBV7-2	TGTGCCAGCAGCTTAGGAGTCGACAGGGGCGATGAGCAGTTCTTC	CASSLGVDRGDEQFF
TRBJ1-5	15	NA	TRBD1	TRBV7-2	TGTGCCAGCAGCTTGGCTACAGGGGTAGGACAGCCCCAGCATTTT	CASSLATGVGQPQHF
TRBJ2-2	14	NA	NA	TRBV21-1	TGTGCCCGAACCGGGACAGGGGGCACCGGGGAGCTGTTTTTT	CARTGTGGTGELFF
TRBJ1-6	15	NA	NA	TRBV7-8	TGTGCCAGCAGCCCCGCCCACACCGATAATTCACCCCTCCACTTT	CASSPAHTDNSPLHF
TRBJ2-3	16	NA	NA	TRBV9	TGTGCCAGCACCAATGGAGGGAATTGGGGTCCGGATACGCAGTATTTT	CASTNGGNWGPDTQYF
TRBJ2-1	12	NA	TRBD2	TRBV15	TGTGCCACCAGTCGGAGGGAGGGCGAGCAGTTCTTC	CATSRREGEQFF
TRBJ2-1	13	many	NA	TRBV2	TGTGCCAGCAGTGAATGGTGGAGCAATGAGCAGTTCTTC	CASSEWWSNEQFF
TRBJ2-5	16	once	TRBD2	TRBV7-8	TGTGCCAGCTCCCCCCAGACGGGGGGGCCGGGGGAGACCCAGTACTTC	CASSPQTGGPGETQYF
TRBJ1-5	14	NA	TRBD1	TRBV2	TGTGCCAGCAGCGGGACAGGGGGCGAACAGCCCCAGCATTTT	CASSGTGGEQPQHF
TRBJ2-7	16	NA	TRBD2	TRBV4-1	TGCGCCAGCAAGCTCGGGACTAGCGCTCCGTTTCACGAGCAGTACTTC	CASKLGTSAPFHEQYF
TRBJ1-4	16	NA	NA	TRBV13	TGTGCCAGCAGCTCTCCACTAGACGGTATTAATGAAAAACTGTTTTTT	CASSSPLDGINEKLFF
TRBJ2-1	17	once	NA	TRBV5-1	TGCGCCAGCAGCCGCCAGTTTGGCCCCAACTCCTACAATGAGCAGTTCTTC	CASSRQFGPNSYNEQFF